These T cell receptor beta chains were read from a single sample in a study of blood T cell repertoires in COVID-19. The method was immunoSEQ multiplex PCR; TCRdb's version includes in-frame clones alone and lacks a portion of them. The sample has 20,000 to 25,000 clones, roughly 80% seen once; the top ten hold about three fifths. What was sequenced was peripheral blood. The receptors originated from a woman older than 75 with acute or convalescent COVID-19. CDR3s include the opening cysteine and the closing phenylalanine or tryptophan. A D gene is named only where the DNA matches it firmly.

V,D,CDR3
TRBV9,-,CASSVSTLPNEQFF
TRBV18,TRBD2,CASSPGGSEQFF
TRBV11-3,TRBD2,CASSLFSGTNNEQFF
TRBV28,TRBD2,CASLKRGGSYEQYF
TRBV12-3/TRBV12-4,-,CASSLAVYGYTF
TRBV7-3,-,CASSLNTGIGELFF
TRBV11-3,TRBD2,CASSQLAVSYEQYF
TRBV5-1,TRBD1,CASSLLTGTGVSYEQYF
TRBV6-5,-,CASSYSFRGYGYTF
TRBV19,TRBD1,CASSIRIGTQGNYGYTF
TRBV18,TRBD2,CASSPPVRSGGPTSSYNEQFF
TRBV11-3,-,CASSLVSSGNTIYF
TRBV7-2,TRBD2,CASSLAQGLAGSTGELFF
TRBV28,-,CASSETEAFF
TRBV11-2,-,CASSRGAANEKLFF
TRBV19,TRBD1,CASRITGTGGTEAFF
TRBV4-1,-,CASSQELRTDTQYF
TRBV7-9,-,CASSADGVMYEQYF
TRBV19,-,CASSISASSGANVLTF
TRBV19,-,CAILGVYGYTF
TRBV28,-,CASRGRGFYEQYF
TRBV30,TRBD2,CAWSLGALAGAGYEQFF
TRBV9,-,CASSGLGGTDTQYF
TRBV18,-,CASSPGTEISGYTF
TRBV4-1,TRBD1,CASSQPGQGVNQKETQYF
TRBV7-2,TRBD1,CASSPDRANSPLHF
TRBV11-3,TRBD2,CASSSLAGGWGNEQFF
TRBV9,TRBD2,CASSARLAPISDTQYF
TRBV3-1/TRBV3-2,-,CASSQGGARPTYEQYF
TRBV18,-,CASSPPTMKNTEAFF
TRBV7-9,-,CASSPRQAVTYEQYF
TRBV18,-,CASSLQENYGYTF
TRBV4-1,-,CASSRYRENTGELFF
TRBV2,-,CASSESVHYGYTF
TRBV10-2,-,CASSERSARGTNTEAFF
TRBV10-1,-,CASSDGDTQETQYF
TRBV6-2/TRBV6-3,TRBD1,CASSPTGTGSNIQYF
TRBV7-2,TRBD2,CASSALGTSLTTDTQYF
TRBV10-3,-,CAISEGARYEQYF
TRBV9,TRBD1,CASSPTGNYGYTF
TRBV3-1/TRBV3-2,-,CASSTRRGDNLYEQYF
TRBV19,-,CASSSNGLRFPYEQYF
TRBV7-3,-,CASSLTGATNTEAFF
TRBV19,-,CASSIRRAVYNEQFF